The rows below give T cell receptor beta chains drawn from one sample of a study of cytomegalovirus exposure and HLA in healthy donors. Repertoires were generated with immunoSEQ multiplex PCR, while TCRdb's copy carries only in-frame clones and drops some. Here the sample spans roughly 120,000 clones, approximately 83% being singletons. Source material: PBMCs. The receptors were gathered from a man aged 35 to 55 in good health and CMV-seronegative. Each CDR3 is given with its conserved first and last residue. Each record gives: D gene, clone size, V gene, J gene, CDR3 protein, CDR3 DNA. The D gene is left open where the match is weak. Where a row states a size, it is once, few, many or the class of an expanded clone; other rows omit it.

d_call: -; clone_size: -; v_call: TRBV7-9; j_call: TRBJ2-7; cdr3_aa: CASSLTPGEQYF; cdr3_nt: TGTGCCAGCAGCTTAACCCCCGGCGAGCAGTACTTC
d_call: TRBD1; clone_size: -; v_call: TRBV18; j_call: TRBJ1-1; cdr3_aa: CASSPGDRRAFF; cdr3_nt: TGTGCCAGCTCACCAGGGGACAGAAGGGCTTTCTTT
d_call: -; clone_size: -; v_call: TRBV27; j_call: TRBJ2-7; cdr3_aa: CASSLQGGYEQYF; cdr3_nt: TGTGCCAGCAGTTTACAGGGCGGTTACGAGCAGTACTTC
d_call: TRBD1; clone_size: -; v_call: TRBV2; j_call: TRBJ1-1; cdr3_aa: CASSRQGNVNTEAFF; cdr3_nt: TGTGCCAGCAGTCGACAGGGGAATGTGAACACTGAAGCTTTCTTT
d_call: TRBD1; clone_size: -; v_call: TRBV30; j_call: TRBJ1-5; cdr3_aa: CAWSAGRQGSQPQHF; cdr3_nt: TGTGCCTGGAGTGCCGGTCGACAGGGTAGTCAGCCCCAGCATTTT
d_call: -; clone_size: -; v_call: TRBV9; j_call: TRBJ2-1; cdr3_aa: CASSVDVFPYNEQFF; cdr3_nt: TGTGCCAGCAGCGTAGATGTTTTTCCTTACAATGAGCAGTTCTTC
d_call: -; clone_size: -; v_call: TRBV5-1; j_call: TRBJ2-1; cdr3_aa: CASSLLLGGHNEQFF; cdr3_nt: TGCGCCAGCAGCTTACTTCTCGGGGGGCACAATGAGCAGTTCTTC
d_call: -; clone_size: -; v_call: TRBV2; j_call: TRBJ1-2; cdr3_aa: CASRSLRGTDYGYTF; cdr3_nt: TGTGCCAGCCGCTCCCTTAGGGGAACAGACTATGGCTACACCTTC
d_call: -; clone_size: -; v_call: TRBV7-2; j_call: TRBJ2-3; cdr3_aa: CASSFTTGTDTQYF; cdr3_nt: TGTGCCAGCAGCTTCACGACTGGCACAGATACGCAGTATTTT
d_call: -; clone_size: -; v_call: TRBV2; j_call: TRBJ1-1; cdr3_aa: CASSLLDSKAFF; cdr3_nt: TGTGCCAGCAGTCTCTTGGACAGTAAAGCTTTCTTT
d_call: -; clone_size: few; v_call: TRBV5-1; j_call: TRBJ2-7; cdr3_aa: CASSAGSSYEQYF; cdr3_nt: TGCGCCAGCAGCGCGGGCAGCTCCTACGAGCAGTACTTC
d_call: -; clone_size: -; v_call: TRBV10-3; j_call: TRBJ1-5; cdr3_aa: CAISESEGHQPQHF; cdr3_nt: TGTGCCATCAGTGAGTCGGAGGGTCATCAGCCCCAGCATTTT
d_call: -; clone_size: -; v_call: TRBV7-3; j_call: TRBJ2-3; cdr3_aa: CASSFQGGTDTQYF; cdr3_nt: TGTGCCAGCAGCTTCCAGGGTGGGACAGATACGCAGTATTTT
d_call: TRBD1; clone_size: -; v_call: TRBV5-6; j_call: TRBJ1-1; cdr3_aa: CASSSWGQGRTEAFF; cdr3_nt: TGTGCCAGCAGCTCGTGGGGACAGGGTCGCACTGAAGCTTTCTTT
d_call: -; clone_size: -; v_call: TRBV7-2; j_call: TRBJ2-5; cdr3_aa: CASSLGGVPQETQYF; cdr3_nt: TGTGCCAGCAGCTTAGGGGGGGTACCTCAAGAGACCCAGTACTTC
d_call: TRBD1; clone_size: -; v_call: TRBV7-9; j_call: TRBJ1-2; cdr3_aa: CASSAGQNYGYTF; cdr3_nt: TGTGCCAGCAGCGCGGGACAGAACTATGGCTACACCTTC
d_call: TRBD2; clone_size: -; v_call: TRBV11-2; j_call: TRBJ2-5; cdr3_aa: CASSLVGVAGGQETQYF; cdr3_nt: TGTGCCAGCAGCTTAGTAGGAGTGGCGGGGGGCCAAGAGACCCAGTACTTC
d_call: TRBD1; clone_size: -; v_call: TRBV10-2; j_call: TRBJ1-2; cdr3_aa: CASTEGVGTATLSYTF; cdr3_nt: TGCGCCAGCACCGAAGGGGTGGGGACAGCAACCTTAAGCTACACCTTC
d_call: TRBD1; clone_size: -; v_call: TRBV6-5; j_call: TRBJ1-2; cdr3_aa: CASSYSEGAEGYTF; cdr3_nt: TGTGCCAGCAGTTACTCGGAGGGGGCGGAGGGCTACACCTTC
d_call: TRBD1; clone_size: -; v_call: TRBV19; j_call: TRBJ1-2; cdr3_aa: CASSMSGTAAHYGYTF; cdr3_nt: TGTGCCAGTAGTATGTCCGGGACAGCCGCTCACTATGGCTACACCTTC
d_call: TRBD1; clone_size: -; v_call: TRBV27; j_call: TRBJ2-7; cdr3_aa: CASKLGRGTGFYEQYF; cdr3_nt: TGTGCCAGCAAGTTGGGCCGCGGGACAGGGTTCTACGAGCAGTACTTC
d_call: TRBD1; clone_size: -; v_call: TRBV27; j_call: TRBJ1-1; cdr3_aa: CASRRGGTAISRANTEAFF; cdr3_nt: TGTGCCAGCAGGAGGGGTGGGACAGCGATATCCAGAGCGAACACTGAAGCTTTCTTT
d_call: -; clone_size: -; v_call: TRBV29-1; j_call: TRBJ2-7; cdr3_aa: CSVLVEIYEQYF; cdr3_nt: TGCAGCGTTCTGGTGGAGATCTACGAGCAGTACTTC
d_call: -; clone_size: -; v_call: TRBV9; j_call: TRBJ2-7; cdr3_aa: CASSVAGVPYEQYF; cdr3_nt: TGTGCCAGCAGCGTAGCGGGTGTTCCCTACGAGCAGTACTTC
d_call: TRBD1; clone_size: -; v_call: TRBV11-1; j_call: TRBJ1-1; cdr3_aa: CASSTDRGGTEAFF; cdr3_nt: TGTGCCAGCAGCACAGACAGGGGTGGCACTGAAGCTTTCTTT
d_call: TRBD1; clone_size: -; v_call: TRBV28; j_call: TRBJ1-4; cdr3_aa: CASSNPGRGLGEKLFF; cdr3_nt: TGTGCCAGCAGTAACCCCGGCAGGGGGTTAGGTGAAAAACTGTTTTTT
d_call: -; clone_size: -; v_call: TRBV2; j_call: TRBJ2-5; cdr3_aa: CASSEDEGQETQYF; cdr3_nt: TGTGCCAGCAGTGAAGATGAGGGACAAGAGACCCAGTACTTC
d_call: -; clone_size: -; v_call: TRBV28; j_call: TRBJ1-5; cdr3_aa: CASSPGQGQRQPQHF; cdr3_nt: TGTGCCAGCAGCCCCGGGCAGGGGCAGCGACAGCCCCAGCATTTT
d_call: -; clone_size: -; v_call: TRBV6-5; j_call: TRBJ1-5; cdr3_aa: CASAGGGRNQPQHF; cdr3_nt: TGTGCCAGCGCCGGCGGAGGGCGCAATCAGCCCCAGCATTTT
d_call: -; clone_size: -; v_call: TRBV5-1; j_call: TRBJ2-1; cdr3_aa: CASSSPGLELLF; cdr3_nt: TGCGCCAGCAGCTCGCCGGGACTGGAGTTGCTCTTC
d_call: -; clone_size: -; v_call: TRBV29-1; j_call: TRBJ2-4; cdr3_aa: CSVGASDWGIQYF; cdr3_nt: TGCAGCGTAGGGGCCTCAGATTGGGGCATTCAGTACTTC
d_call: -; clone_size: -; v_call: TRBV7-9; j_call: TRBJ1-5; cdr3_aa: CASSLAGRNSNQPQHF; cdr3_nt: TGTGCCAGCAGCTTAGCAGGGAGGAATAGCAATCAGCCCCAGCATTTT
d_call: -; clone_size: -; v_call: TRBV6-5; j_call: TRBJ1-5; cdr3_aa: CATSPRASGQPQHF; cdr3_nt: TGTGCCACCTCTCCCCGGGCTAGCGGTCAGCCCCAGCATTTT
d_call: -; clone_size: -; v_call: TRBV14; j_call: TRBJ1-6; cdr3_aa: CASSQDSYNSPLHF; cdr3_nt: TGTGCCAGCAGCCAAGATTCATATAATTCACCCCTCCACTTT
d_call: -; clone_size: -; v_call: TRBV7-2; j_call: TRBJ2-6; cdr3_aa: CASSLTHHSGANVLTF; cdr3_nt: TGTGCCAGCAGCTTAACACATCACTCTGGGGCCAACGTCCTGACTTTC
d_call: -; clone_size: -; v_call: TRBV13; j_call: TRBJ1-1; cdr3_aa: CASSLSARRAVNTEAFF; cdr3_nt: TGTGCCAGCAGCTTGAGCGCCCGGCGGGCAGTCAACACTGAAGCTTTCTTT
d_call: -; clone_size: -; v_call: TRBV13; j_call: TRBJ2-1; cdr3_aa: CASSPHTGINYNEQFF; cdr3_nt: TGTGCCAGCAGCCCCCACACAGGGATCAACTACAATGAGCAGTTCTTC
d_call: TRBD1; clone_size: -; v_call: TRBV25-1; j_call: TRBJ1-5; cdr3_aa: CASSGDRAQPQHF; cdr3_nt: TGTGCCAGCAGCGGTGACAGGGCACAGCCCCAGCATTTT
d_call: -; clone_size: -; v_call: TRBV21-1; j_call: TRBJ1-3; cdr3_aa: CASSPYRVANTIYF; cdr3_nt: TGTGCCAGCAGCCCATACAGGGTCGCAAACACCATATATTTT
d_call: -; clone_size: -; v_call: TRBV28; j_call: TRBJ1-6; cdr3_aa: CASSLNSPLHF; cdr3_nt: TGTGCCAGCAGTCTGAATTCACCCCTCCACTTT
d_call: -; clone_size: -; v_call: TRBV2; j_call: TRBJ2-7; cdr3_aa: CASSNFYEQYF; cdr3_nt: TGTGCCAGCAGTAACTTCTACGAGCAGTACTTC
d_call: -; clone_size: -; v_call: TRBV27; j_call: TRBJ2-1; cdr3_aa: CASSPDNFSYNEQFF; cdr3_nt: TGTGCCAGCAGTCCGGACAACTTCTCCTACAATGAGCAGTTCTTC
d_call: -; clone_size: -; v_call: TRBV7-9; j_call: TRBJ2-1; cdr3_aa: CASSFIEGGRHTYNEQFF; cdr3_nt: TGTGCCAGCAGCTTTATCGAGGGGGGGCGTCACACCTACAATGAGCAGTTCTTC
d_call: TRBD1; clone_size: few; v_call: TRBV28; j_call: TRBJ2-2; cdr3_aa: CASSTGTGPTGELFF; cdr3_nt: TGTGCCAGCAGTACCGGGACAGGGCCCACCGGGGAGCTGTTTTTT
d_call: -; clone_size: -; v_call: TRBV6-1; j_call: TRBJ2-5; cdr3_aa: CASMGRGSQETQYF; cdr3_nt: TGTGCCAGCATGGGACGGGGGAGCCAAGAGACCCAGTACTTC
d_call: TRBD2; clone_size: -; v_call: TRBV4-2; j_call: TRBJ2-1; cdr3_aa: CASSQASGGPDEQFF; cdr3_nt: TGTGCCAGCAGCCAAGCCAGCGGGGGGCCGGATGAGCAGTTCTTC
d_call: TRBD1; clone_size: -; v_call: TRBV7-8; j_call: TRBJ1-1; cdr3_aa: CASSLLGWAGGAMTEAFF; cdr3_nt: TGTGCCAGCAGCTTATTGGGGTGGGCAGGGGGCGCGATGACTGAAGCTTTCTTT
d_call: TRBD1; clone_size: -; v_call: TRBV19; j_call: TRBJ2-7; cdr3_aa: CASSTGTGPLYEQYF; cdr3_nt: TGTGCCAGTAGTACAGGGACAGGGCCACTCTACGAGCAGTACTTC
d_call: -; clone_size: -; v_call: TRBV27; j_call: TRBJ1-2; cdr3_aa: CASSPEEAGLYGYTF; cdr3_nt: TGTGCCAGCTCCCCCGAGGAAGCCGGACTCTATGGCTACACCTTC
d_call: -; clone_size: few; v_call: TRBV14; j_call: TRBJ1-6; cdr3_aa: CASSQEAQRSPLHF; cdr3_nt: TGTGCCAGCAGCCAAGAAGCGCAACGGTCACCCCTCCACTTT
d_call: TRBD2; clone_size: -; v_call: TRBV5-1; j_call: TRBJ2-3; cdr3_aa: CASSTAGGVDTQYF; cdr3_nt: TGCGCCAGCAGCACCGCGGGGGGAGTAGATACGCAGTATTTT
d_call: -; clone_size: -; v_call: TRBV5-8; j_call: TRBJ1-5; cdr3_aa: CASTRWSSNQPQHF; cdr3_nt: TGTGCCAGCACCCGGTGGAGCTCCAATCAGCCCCAGCATTTT
d_call: TRBD2; clone_size: -; v_call: TRBV5-1; j_call: TRBJ2-1; cdr3_aa: CASSPRSSGGAGEQFF; cdr3_nt: TGCGCCAGCAGCCCGCGTTCTAGCGGGGGGGCGGGTGAGCAGTTCTTC
d_call: TRBD1; clone_size: -; v_call: TRBV16; j_call: TRBJ1-6; cdr3_aa: CASSRPGQGKSPLHF; cdr3_nt: TGTGCCAGCAGCCGGCCGGGACAGGGTAAATCACCCCTCCACTTT